This TCR beta chain appears in the sequencing data of a study of blood T cell repertoires in COVID-19. Source study methods: Estimates of nucleated cell counts were drawn from the amplification of reference gene primers. Libraries were prepared by immunoSEQ multiplex PCR; TCRdb keeps only in-frame clonotypes and omits some of them. V and J calls and clone size are as listed in that table; D and trimming were resolved from the DNA. The repertoire has under 250,000 clones, about 91% of them found once; the top ten carry 2.5% to 3%. This clone was picked up one time. The CDR3 covers 15 residues. CDR1 and CDR2 from the germline V gene are MNHNS and SASEGT. V was clipped by 3 bases and J by 7 bases, with 18 bases between them.

V gene TRBV6-1 combines with J gene TRBJ1-2; the D is unclear. This receptor was taken from a woman aged 25 to 39 with acute COVID-19. Input material: PBMCs or T cells enriched from blood (not recorded which). The CDR3 DNA sequence: TGTGCCAGCAGTGAGATCCTTGCGGCGAGAGGTGGCTACACCTTC. Translated, it gives CASSEILAARGGYTF.